Presented here are 23 T cell receptor beta chains from one specimen sequenced in a study of breast tumors, draining lymph nodes, adjacent tissues. TCRdb fed the multiplex PCR reads into MiXCR, producing one record per CDR3 protein. The repertoire consists of 45,000 to 65,000 distinct CDR3 sequences, with under 55% occurring once and the leading ten covering over 9.5%. The sample consisted of breast tumor tissue. The origin of the receptors is a female donor with breast cancer. Some clones in this sample may be carry-over from other donors' samples.

At least ten counts were recorded for this clonotype. J is TRBJ2-7 and V is TRBV27; TRBD1 agrees at 10 bases. The CDR3 runs 14 residues. Germline loops: CDR1 MNHEY, CDR2 SMNVEV (reference sequence). Trimming at V came to 5 bases and at J to 2 bases, leaving 3 bases not matched to a gene. The CDR3 DNA sequence: TGTGCCAGCAGTGCCGGGACAGGGGCCTACGAGCAGTACTTC. This codes for CASSAGTGAYEQYF.

This clonotype has ten or more counts. V usage is TRBV6-2 or TRBV6-3 and J usage is TRBJ2-7, with unresolved D. CDR1 and CDR2 (germline): MNHEY, SVGEGT. The CDR3 runs 13 residues. V lost 2 bases to trimming and J lost 0 bases, with 5 bases between them. Written as DNA, the CDR3 is TGTGCCAGCAGTTACCGGAGCTCCTACGAGCAGTACTTC. This encodes CASSYRSSYEQYF.

This clonotype was recorded at least ten times. The gene calls are TRBV18 and TRBJ2-3, with D possibly matching TRBD2 (6 bases). The CDR3 has 15 residues. The V end was cut by 0 bases, the J end by 1 base, with 8 bases between. Germline CDR1 KGHSH, CDR2 LQKENI. Here the CDR3 DNA reads TGTGCCAGCTCACCACCGTCGGGGGGCACAGATACGCAGTATTTT. Residues: CASSPPSGGTDTQYF.

This rearrangement joins TRBV6-5 to TRBJ1-5; D unclear. The V gene's germline CDR1 is MNHEY and CDR2 SVGAGI. V dropped 6 bases and J dropped 3 bases, with 15 bases sitting between them. The length of the CDR3 is 15 residues. CDR3 loop: CASRRSTTVNQPQHF. The DNA of the CDR3 is TGTGCCAGCAGACGAAGTACCACAGTCAATCAGCCCCAGCATTTT.

The chain couples TRBV20-1 to TRBJ1-1; D is possibly TRBD1 (6 bases). Trimming cost V 2 bases and J 2 bases, with 24 bases left between them. Germline V gene sequence: CDR1 DFQATT, CDR2 SNEGSKA (reference sequence). The CDR3 is 18 residues long. This CDR3 is CSARPREGTRGSNTEAFF. DNA of the CDR3: TGCAGTGCTAGACCTAGGGAAGGGACAAGGGGTTCAAACACTGAAGCTTTCTTT.

This chain joins TRBV19 and TRBJ2-3, with 10 bases identical to TRBD2. The CDR3 has 15 residues. Germline CDR1 and CDR2: LNHDA and SQIVND (reference sequence). Trimming took 7 bases from V and 2 from J; bases not matched to a gene: 6. CDR3 amino acids: CASKLAGSHTDTQYF. The CDR3 DNA is TGTGCCAGTAAACTAGCGGGAAGCCACACAGATACGCAGTATTTT.

The gene calls are TRBV4-1 and TRBJ1-5; D is uncertain. Germline V gives CDR1 MGHRA, CDR2 YSYEKL. The V end lost 0 bases, the J end lost 3 bases, and 9 bases lay between the germline ends. This CDR3 region has 15 residues. Here the CDR3 reads CASSQDVRDNQPQHF. The DNA for the CDR3 is TGCGCCAGCAGCCAAGATGTGAGGGACAATCAGCCCCAGCATTTT.

This clonotype was seen a handful of times. V usage is TRBV18 and J usage is TRBJ2-7; maybe TRBD2 (5 bases). Trimming shortened V by 2 bases and J by 2 bases, and 7 bases separated the two germline ends. This CDR3 is built from 13 residues. Looked up from germline, CDR1 is KGHSH and CDR2 is LQKENI. The CDR3 loop is CASSPGSAYEQYF. The CDR3 region has the DNA TGTGCCAGCTCACCAGGGAGCGCCTACGAGCAGTACTTC. Using reference TRBV18 and TRBJ2-7 for the parts outside the CDR3, the full variable domain is NAGVMQNPRHLVRRRGQEARLRCSPMKGHSHVYWYRQLPEEGLKFMVYLQKENIIDESGMPKERFSAEFPKEGPSILRIQQVVRGDSAAYFCASSPGSAYEQYFGPGTRLTVT.

This clonotype was recorded at least ten times. CDR3 sequence reads: CASRVGLAVTDTQYF. The CDR3, as DNA: TGTGCCAGCAGGGTGGGACTAGCAGTCACAGATACGCAGTATTTT. The chain employs TRBV6-2 or TRBV6-3 and TRBJ2-3; 9 bases agree with TRBD2. Germline V lookup: CDR1 MNHEY, CDR2 SVGEGT. The CDR3 length is 15 residues. Losses at the gene ends were 6 bases for V and 2 bases for J; bases not matched to a gene: 6.

This clonotype was observed a few times. The gene calls are TRBV14 and TRBJ1-1; TRBD1 aligns across 10 bases. V gave up 2 bases and J gave up 11 bases; unmatched junction bases: 5. This CDR3 contains 13 residues. The germline gives CDR1 SGHDN, CDR2 FVKESK. As DNA, the CDR3 is TGTGCCAGCAGCCAATGGGACAGGGGTTTGGCTTTCTTT. Translating it yields CASSQWDRGLAFF.

This clonotype was seen ten or more times. This sequence joins TRBV20-1 and TRBJ2-2, with D possibly being TRBD1 (6 bases). CDR3 length: 13 amino acids. Germline values: CDR1 DFQATT, CDR2 SNEGSKA (reference sequence). The ends were cut back, 8 bases at V and 1 base at J, with 11 bases in the middle. CDR3 amino acids: CSTPGQNTGELFF. The CDR3 DNA follows: TGCAGTACACCGGGACAGAACACCGGGGAGCTGTTTTTT.

This clonotype was seen only once. The chain employs TRBV6-2 or TRBV6-3 and TRBJ1-4, with D perhaps TRBD1 (5 bases). This CDR3 has 17 amino acids. The V gene's germline CDR1 is MNHEY and CDR2 SVGEGT. Trimming pared 0 bases from V and 3 bases from J, leaving 14 bases between. CDR3 nucleotides: TGTGCCAGCAGTTACTCGTCCGGAGGGACGGCTAATGAAAAACTGTTTTTT. This translates into CASSYSSGGTANEKLFF.

The chain carries TRBV24-1 and TRBJ2-7; 13 bases map to TRBD2. Trimming at V came to 7 bases and at J to 9 bases, leaving 8 bases not matched to a gene. Germline CDR1 and CDR2: KGHDR and SFDVKD. This CDR3 is 14 amino acids long. CDR3 DNA sequence: TGTGCCACCAGCGAGGGACTAGCGGGACGACGGCAGTACTTC. Translating it yields CATSEGLAGRRQYF.

This clonotype was picked up many times. The chain couples TRBV18 to TRBJ2-5, with D perhaps being TRBD1 or TRBD2 (5 bases each). V lost 3 bases and J 5 bases, leaving 10 bases between the germline ends. The CDR3 covers 13 residues. CDR1 KGHSH and CDR2 LQKENI come from the germline V gene. The CDR3 DNA follows: TGTGCCAGCTCACCCCAGGGAGTGGAGACCCAGTACTTC. Translating it yields CASSPQGVETQYF.

Ten or more counts support this clonotype. V usage is TRBV5-1 and J usage is TRBJ2-5, with TRBD1 as a possible D gene (6 bases). The germline V and J ends were trimmed by 2 bases and 2 bases, with 13 bases remaining between them. CDR3 length equals 15 residues. CDR1 and CDR2 from the germline V gene are SGHRS and YFSETQ. The CDR3: CASSFTGIPQETQYF. The CDR3 coding sequence is TGCGCCAGCAGCTTTACAGGGATACCTCAAGAGACCCAGTACTTC.

This chain links TRBV15 with TRBJ1-4; no clear D. Trimming took 4 bases from V and 2 from J, leaving 11 bases between them. Germline V gives CDR1 LNHNV, CDR2 YYDKDF (reference sequence). This CDR3 is built from 15 residues. The CDR3 loop is CATSNHRSTNEKLFF. In DNA form, the CDR3 reads TGTGCCACCAGCAATCACAGATCCACTAATGAAAAACTGTTTTTT.

This clonotype occurred many times. CDR3 nucleotides: TGTGCCAGCAGCTTACGGCTCGGAGGGGCAACTAATGAAAAACTGTTTTTT. Translation gives CASSLRLGGATNEKLFF. The chain couples TRBV14 to TRBJ1-4; possibly TRBD1 for D (5 bases). This CDR3 is built from 17 residues. V dropped 5 bases and J dropped 0 bases, with 16 bases sitting between them. From germline, CDR1 is SGHDN and CDR2 FVKESK. Drawing the rest from reference TRBV14 and TRBJ1-4, the complete variable domain is EAGVTQFPSHSVIEKGQTVTLRCDPISGHDNLYWYRRVMGKEIKFLLHFVKESKQDESGMPNNRFLAERTGGTYSTLKVQPAELEDSGVYFCASSLRLGGATNEKLFFGSGTQLSVL.

The sample holds many counts of this clonotype. The genes are TRBV2 and TRBJ1-2; perhaps TRBD1 as D (5 bases). Trimming shortened V by 9 bases and J by 4 bases, and 12 bases separated the two germline ends. Germline V gene data show CDR1 as SNHLY and CDR2 as FYNNEI. The CDR3 runs 12 residues. CDR3 protein: CARNTGGYGYTF. The CDR3 bases are TGTGCCAGGAATACAGGTGGCTATGGCTACACCTTC.

The sample holds many counts of this clonotype. The chain links TRBV27 to TRBJ1-5; D is perhaps TRBD1 (5 bases). V was cut by 6 bases and J by 5 bases, with 11 bases left in between. Germline V CDR1 and CDR2: MNHEY, SMNVEV (reference sequence). This CDR3 contains 13 residues. CDR3 sequence (DNA): TGTGCCAGCAGCCTCAGGGTGGATCAGCCCCAGCATTTT. Translated, it gives CASSLRVDQPQHF.

The chain has TRBV4-2 and TRBJ1-4, with D possibly TRBD1 on 5 matching bases. The length of the CDR3 is 17 residues. Germline-derived CDR1 and CDR2 are LGHNA and YNFKEQ. Trimming stripped 7 bases from V and 1 base from J, with 19 bases between. The CDR3 DNA reads as TGTGCCAGCAAGCCAGGGACGCGTATGGAAACTAATGAAAAACTGTTTTTT. Translated: CASKPGTRMETNEKLFF.

This clonotype has a count of ten or more. This rearrangement joins TRBV4-2 to TRBJ2-7; 13 bases fit TRBD2. V lost 4 bases and J lost 0; bases outside the gene matches: 0. This CDR3 has 15 amino acids. Germline V gives CDR1 LGHNA, CDR2 YNFKEQ. The CDR3: CASSRTSGSSYEQYF. CDR3 bases: TGTGCCAGCAGCCGGACTAGCGGGAGCTCCTACGAGCAGTACTTC.

This clonotype was found many times. The V call is TRBV6-6, the J call TRBJ1-5; TRBD1 is a possible D gene (6 bases). Germline V gives CDR1 MNHNY, CDR2 SVGAGI (reference sequence). The germline V and J ends were trimmed by 4 bases and 7 bases, with 14 bases remaining between them. This CDR3 is built from 14 residues. CDR3 nucleotides: TGTGCCAGCAGTTCCGGGAAAGACAGGCAGCCCCAGCATTTT. This sequence encodes CASSSGKDRQPQHF.

This clonotype was counted ten times or more. CDR3 protein: CASGSKAGRQETQYF. For the CDR3, the DNA is TGTGCCAGCGGTAGCAAAGCGGGTAGACAAGAGACCCAGTACTTC. The chain links TRBV7-9 to TRBJ2-5; weak D call: TRBD2 (6 bases). Trimming removed 8 bases from V and 2 bases from J, with 18 bases in between. The germline V gene has CDR1 SEHNR and CDR2 FQNEAQ (reference sequence). This CDR3 is built from 15 residues.